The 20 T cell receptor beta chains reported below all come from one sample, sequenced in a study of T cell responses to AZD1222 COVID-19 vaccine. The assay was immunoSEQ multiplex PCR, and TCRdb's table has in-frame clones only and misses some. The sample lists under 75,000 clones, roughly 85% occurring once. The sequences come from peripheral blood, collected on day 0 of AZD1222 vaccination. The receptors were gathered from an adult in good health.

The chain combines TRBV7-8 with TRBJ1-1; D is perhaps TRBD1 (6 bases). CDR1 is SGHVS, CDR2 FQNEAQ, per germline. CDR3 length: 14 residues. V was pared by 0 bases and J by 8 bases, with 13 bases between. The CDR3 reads CASSLAGGGAEAFF. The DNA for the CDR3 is TGTGCCAGCAGCTTAGCAGGAGGGGGGGCGGAAGCTTTCTTT.

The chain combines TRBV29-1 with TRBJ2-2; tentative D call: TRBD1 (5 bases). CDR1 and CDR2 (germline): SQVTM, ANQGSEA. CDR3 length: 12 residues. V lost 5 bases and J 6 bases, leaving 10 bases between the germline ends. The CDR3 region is CSVLGRPGELFF. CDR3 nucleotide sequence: TGCAGCGTTTTGGGGCGCCCCGGGGAGCTGTTTTTT.

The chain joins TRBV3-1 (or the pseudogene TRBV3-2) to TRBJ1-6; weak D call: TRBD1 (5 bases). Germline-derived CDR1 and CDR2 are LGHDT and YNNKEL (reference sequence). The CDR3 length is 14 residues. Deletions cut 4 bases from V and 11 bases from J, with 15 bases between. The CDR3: CASSRRDALTPLHF. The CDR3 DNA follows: TGTGCCAGCAGCCGGCGGGACGCTCTCACACCCCTCCACTTT.

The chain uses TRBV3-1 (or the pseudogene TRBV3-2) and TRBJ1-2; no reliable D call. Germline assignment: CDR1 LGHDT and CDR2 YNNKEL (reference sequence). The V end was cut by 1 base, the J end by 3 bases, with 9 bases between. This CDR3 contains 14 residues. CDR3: CASSQAGWDYGYTF. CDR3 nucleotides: TGTGCCAGCAGCCAAGCCGGGTGGGACTATGGCTACACCTTC.

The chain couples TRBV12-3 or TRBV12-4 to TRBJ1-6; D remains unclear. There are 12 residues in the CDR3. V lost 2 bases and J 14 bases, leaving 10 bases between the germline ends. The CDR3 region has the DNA TGTGCCAGCAGTTTATTGGGAGTCGCCCTCCACTTT. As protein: CASSLLGVALHF.

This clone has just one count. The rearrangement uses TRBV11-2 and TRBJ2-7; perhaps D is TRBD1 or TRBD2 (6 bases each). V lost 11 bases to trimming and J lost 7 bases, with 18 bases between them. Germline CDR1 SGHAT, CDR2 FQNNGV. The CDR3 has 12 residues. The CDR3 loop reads CAGGRRGREQYF. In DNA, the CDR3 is TGTGCCGGGGGCCGACGGGGGAGGGAGCAGTACTTC. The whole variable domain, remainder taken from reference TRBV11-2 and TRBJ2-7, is EAGVAQSPRYKIIEKRQSVAFWCNPISGHATLYWYQQILGQGPKLLIQFQNNGVVDDSQLPKDRFSAERLKGVDSTLKIQPAKLEDSAVYLCAGGRRGREQYFGPGTRLTVT.

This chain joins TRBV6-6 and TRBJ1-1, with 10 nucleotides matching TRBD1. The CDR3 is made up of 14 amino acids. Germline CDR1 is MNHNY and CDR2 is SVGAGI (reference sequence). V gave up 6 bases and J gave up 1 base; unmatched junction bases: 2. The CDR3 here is CASRRDRGNTEAFF. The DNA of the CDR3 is TGTGCCAGCAGGCGGGACAGGGGGAACACTGAAGCTTTCTTT.

For the CDR3, the DNA is TGTGCCAGCAGTAGCCACAGGGGGCGCGGGTCCCAGCATTTT. Translation gives CASSSHRGRGSQHF. The chain couples TRBV25-1 to TRBJ1-5; 9 bases match TRBD1. J gave up 11 bases and V 5 bases, and 10 bases lay outside the gene matches. Germline V gene sequence: CDR1 MGHDK, CDR2 SYGVNS. There are 14 residues in the CDR3. Full variable domain (missing parts from reference TRBV25-1 and TRBJ1-5): EADIYQTPRYLVIGTGKKITLECSQTMGHDKMYWYQQDPGMELHLIHYSYGVNSTEKGDLSSESTVSRIRTEHFPLTLESARPSHTSQYLCASSSHRGRGSQHFGDGTRLSIL.

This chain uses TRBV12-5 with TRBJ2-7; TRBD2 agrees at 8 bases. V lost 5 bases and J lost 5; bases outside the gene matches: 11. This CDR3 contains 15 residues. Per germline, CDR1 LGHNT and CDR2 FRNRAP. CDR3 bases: TGTGCTAGTGGTCCGGGACTAGTGGTGTACAACGAGCAGTACTTC. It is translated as CASGPGLVVYNEQYF. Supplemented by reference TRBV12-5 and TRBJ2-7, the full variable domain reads DARVTQTPRHKVTEMGQEVTMRCQPILGHNTVFWYRQTMMQGLELLAYFRNRAPLDDSGMPKDRFSAEMPDATLATLKIQPSEPRDSAVYFCASGPGLVVYNEQYFGPGTRLTVT.

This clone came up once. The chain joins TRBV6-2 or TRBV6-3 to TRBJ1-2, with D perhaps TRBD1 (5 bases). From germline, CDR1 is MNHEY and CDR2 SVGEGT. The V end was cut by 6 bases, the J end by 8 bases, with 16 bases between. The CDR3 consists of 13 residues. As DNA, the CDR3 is TGTGCCAGCAGCTTGCAGGGTTCGGGCGGCTACACCTTC. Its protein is CASSLQGSGGYTF.

The CDR3 coding sequence is TGTGCCAGCAGCTTAAGTCCTGGGGTTATTGAAAAACTGTTTTTT. This codes for CASSLSPGVIEKLFF. The chain uses TRBV7-9 and TRBJ1-4; no clear D. The germline V and J ends were trimmed by 2 bases and 7 bases, with 14 bases remaining between them. The germline V gene encodes CDR1 SEHNR and CDR2 FQNEAQ (reference sequence). The CDR3 runs 15 residues.

The CDR3 protein is CASSETGLNTIYF. The CDR3 nucleotides read TGCGCCAGCAGTGAAACAGGCTTAAACACCATATATTTT. J is TRBJ1-3 and V is TRBV10-1; tentative D call: TRBD1 (5 bases). Germline CDR1 is WNHNN and CDR2 is SYGVQD (reference sequence). The CDR3 runs to 13 residues. Trimming pared 3 bases from V and 6 bases from J, leaving 9 bases between.

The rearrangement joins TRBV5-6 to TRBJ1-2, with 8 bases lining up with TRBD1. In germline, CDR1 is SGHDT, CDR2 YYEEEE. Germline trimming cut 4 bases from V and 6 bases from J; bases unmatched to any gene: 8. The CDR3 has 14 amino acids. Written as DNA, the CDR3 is TGTGCCAGCAGCCTAGGACAGGGAGTCCATGGCTACACCTTC. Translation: CASSLGQGVHGYTF.

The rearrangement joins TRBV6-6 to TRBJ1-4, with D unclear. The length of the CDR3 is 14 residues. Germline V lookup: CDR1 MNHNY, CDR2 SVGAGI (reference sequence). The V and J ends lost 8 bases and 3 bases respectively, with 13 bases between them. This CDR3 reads CASRESHANEKLFF. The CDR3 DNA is TGTGCCAGCCGGGAATCCCACGCTAATGAAAAACTGTTTTTT.

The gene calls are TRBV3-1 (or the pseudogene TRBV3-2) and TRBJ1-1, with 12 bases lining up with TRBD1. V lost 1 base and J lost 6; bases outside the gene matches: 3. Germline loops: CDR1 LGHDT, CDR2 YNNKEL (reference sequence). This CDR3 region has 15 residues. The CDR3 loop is CASSQGGQGAAEAFF. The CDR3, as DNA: TGTGCCAGCAGCCAAGGGGGACAGGGGGCGGCTGAAGCTTTCTTT.

The CDR3 reads CASRPNRDLAGYTF. The DNA for the CDR3 is TGCGCCAGCAGACCAAACAGGGACTTGGCCGGCTACACCTTC. V gene TRBV4-1 combines with J gene TRBJ1-2; TRBD1 is a possible D gene (6 bases). Per the germline V gene, CDR1 is MGHRA and CDR2 is YSYEKL. The germline V and J ends were trimmed by 6 bases and 8 bases, with 19 bases remaining between them. The CDR3 runs 14 residues.

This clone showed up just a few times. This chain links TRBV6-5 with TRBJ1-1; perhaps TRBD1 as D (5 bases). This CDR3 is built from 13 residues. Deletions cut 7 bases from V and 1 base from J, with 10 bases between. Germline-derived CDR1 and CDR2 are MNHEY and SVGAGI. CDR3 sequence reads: CASNLQANTEAFF. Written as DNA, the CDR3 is TGTGCCAGCAACTTACAGGCGAACACTGAAGCTTTCTTT.

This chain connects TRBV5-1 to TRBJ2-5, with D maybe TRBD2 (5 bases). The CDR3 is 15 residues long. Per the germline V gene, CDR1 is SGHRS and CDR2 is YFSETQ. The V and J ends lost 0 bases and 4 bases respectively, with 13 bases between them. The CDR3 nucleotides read TGCGCCAGCAGCTTGGGGCGAGGGCCGGCAGAGACCCAGTACTTC. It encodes CASSLGRGPAETQYF.

The CDR3 loop is CASRHRASGYTF. The DNA of the CDR3 is TGTGCCAGCCGACACAGGGCTAGTGGCTACACCTTC. This sequence joins TRBV27 and TRBJ1-2; maybe TRBD1 (6 bases). The germline gives CDR1 MNHEY, CDR2 SMNVEV (reference sequence). V dropped 8 bases and J dropped 7 bases, with 14 bases sitting between them. CDR3 length: 12 amino acids.

The CDR3 bases are TGTGCCAGCAGTTGGGGCCGGGACAGGGGTTACGAGCAGTACTTC. Translated: CASSWGRDRGYEQYF. The gene calls are TRBV27 and TRBJ2-7, with 10 positions matching TRBD1. V gave up 4 bases and J gave up 4 bases; unmatched junction bases: 7. CDR3 length: 15 residues. The germline V gene encodes CDR1 MNHEY and CDR2 SMNVEV (reference sequence).